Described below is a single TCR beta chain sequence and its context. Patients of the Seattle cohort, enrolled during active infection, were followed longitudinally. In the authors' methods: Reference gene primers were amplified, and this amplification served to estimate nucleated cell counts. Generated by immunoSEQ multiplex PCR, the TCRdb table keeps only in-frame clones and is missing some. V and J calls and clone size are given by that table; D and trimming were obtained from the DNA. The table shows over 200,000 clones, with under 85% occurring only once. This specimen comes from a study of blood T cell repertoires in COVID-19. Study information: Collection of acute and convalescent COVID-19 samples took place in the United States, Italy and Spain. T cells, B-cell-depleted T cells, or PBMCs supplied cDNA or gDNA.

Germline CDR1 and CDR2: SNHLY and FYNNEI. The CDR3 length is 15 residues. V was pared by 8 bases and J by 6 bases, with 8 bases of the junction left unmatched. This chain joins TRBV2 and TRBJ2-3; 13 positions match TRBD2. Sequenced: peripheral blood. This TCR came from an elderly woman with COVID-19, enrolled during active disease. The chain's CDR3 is CASLRLAGGSDTQYF. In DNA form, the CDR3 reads TGTGCCAGCCTTCGACTAGCGGGGGGATCCGATACGCAGTATTTT.